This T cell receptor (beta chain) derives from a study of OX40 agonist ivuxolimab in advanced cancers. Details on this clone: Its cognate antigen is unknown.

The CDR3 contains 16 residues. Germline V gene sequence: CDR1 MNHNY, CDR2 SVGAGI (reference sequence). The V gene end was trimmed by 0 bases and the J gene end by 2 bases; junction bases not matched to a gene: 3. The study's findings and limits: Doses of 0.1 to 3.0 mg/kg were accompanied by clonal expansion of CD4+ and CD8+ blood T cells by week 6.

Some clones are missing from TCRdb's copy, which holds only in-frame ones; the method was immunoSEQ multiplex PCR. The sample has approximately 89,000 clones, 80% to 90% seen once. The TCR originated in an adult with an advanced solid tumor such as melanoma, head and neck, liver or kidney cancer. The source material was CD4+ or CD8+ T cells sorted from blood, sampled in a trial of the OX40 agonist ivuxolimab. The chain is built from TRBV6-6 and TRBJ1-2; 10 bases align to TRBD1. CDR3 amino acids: CASSYSTGGANYGYTF. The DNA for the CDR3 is TGTGCCAGCAGTTACTCGACAGGGGGCGCGAACTATGGCTACACCTTC.